Listed below are T cell receptor beta chains from one sample, sequenced in a study of T cells in Graves' hyperthyroidism and ophthalmopathy. Each CDR3 protein is one row after TCRdb ran MiXCR on the multiplex PCR reads. The sample carries about 260,000 distinct CDR3 sequences, 16% recorded once. The sample comprised blood. These receptors all stem from a woman younger than 30 with Graves' ophthalmopathy. Each CDR3 is given with its conserved first and last residue. The D gene is left open where the match is weak. Not every row has a clone size; where given, it reads once, few, many or a size class.

14	many	TRBV10-3	TRBJ1-2	-	CAIRGLGGMEGYTF	TGTGCCATCAGGGGACTGGGGGGAATGGAGGGCTACACCTTC
14	many	TRBV2	TRBJ1-5	TRBD1	CASSSGQGVQPQHF	TGTGCCAGCAGCTCGGGACAGGGAGTGCAGCCCCAGCATTTT
14	many	TRBV12-3/TRBV12-4	TRBJ2-3	-	CASSFRGSRNTQYF	TGTGCCAGCAGTTTTAGAGGCAGTCGAAATACGCAGTATTTT
15	many	TRBV6-1	TRBJ1-1	-	CASSDRATVNTEAFF	TGTGCCAGCAGTGATCGCGCAACGGTGAACACTGAAGCTTTCTTT
14	many	TRBV3-2	TRBJ2-7	-	CASSQPPTQYEQYF	TGTGCCAGCAGCCAACCTCCAACCCAGTACGAGCAGTACTTC
13	many	TRBV6-1	TRBJ2-5	-	CASSTEGGGTQYF	TGTGCCAGCAGTACGGAGGGGGGGGGGACCCAGTACTTC
19	-	TRBV29-1	TRBJ2-1	TRBD2	CSVCLIGTSGSISYNEQFF	TGCAGCGTCTGTTTGATCGGGACTAGCGGGAGTATCTCCTACAATGAGCAGTTCTTC
16	many	TRBV5-6	TRBJ2-3	TRBD2	CASSLRTSGSADTQYF	TGTGCCAGCAGCCTAAGGACTAGCGGGAGTGCAGATACGCAGTATTTT
11	few	TRBV4-2	TRBJ1-1	-	CASSLYNDAFF	TGTGCCAGCAGCCTTTACAATGACGCTTTCTTT
13	few	TRBV7-9	TRBJ2-7	TRBD2	CASSSTSGRGEYF	TGTGCCAGCAGCTCGACTAGCGGGAGGGGGGAGTACTTC
16	many	TRBV28	TRBJ2-1	-	CASTPRTGGIYNEQFF	TGTGCCAGCACCCCGAGGACCGGGGGAATCTACAATGAGCAGTTCTTC
13	many	TRBV27	TRBJ1-1	-	CASSLSPLSEAFF	TGTGCCAGCAGTTTATCTCCCCTCTCTGAAGCTTTCTTT
14	many	TRBV5-5	TRBJ1-2	TRBD1	CASSRGQANYGYTF	TGTGCCAGCAGCCGCGGACAGGCGAACTATGGCTACACCTTC
15	many	TRBV7-9	TRBJ1-2	-	CASSNSQGGSYGYTF	TGTGCCAGCAGCAATAGCCAGGGAGGAAGCTATGGCTACACCTTC
16	few	TRBV2	TRBJ1-3	-	CASSENGRDVGNTIYF	TGTGCCAGCAGTGAAAATGGTCGGGATGTGGGAAACACCATATATTTT
13	many	TRBV10-1	TRBJ2-7	-	CASSVGVGYEQYF	TGCGCCAGCAGTGTGGGAGTTGGCTACGAGCAGTACTTC
14	-	TRBV30	TRBJ1-2	TRBD1	CAWSVTGGKSGYTF	TGTGCCTGGAGTGTGACAGGGGGTAAGAGTGGCTACACCTTC
13	many	TRBV10-3	TRBJ2-3	-	CASSGSGTDTQYF	TGTGCCTCCTCGGGGTCGGGCACAGATACGCAGTATTTT
16	many	TRBV28	TRBJ1-3	-	CASSPVRYMTGNTIYF	TGTGCCAGCAGCCCCGTTCGATACATGACTGGAAACACCATATATTTT
14	many	TRBV24-1	TRBJ2-1	-	CATSKAGTYNEQFF	TGTGCCACCAGTAAGGCAGGGACCTACAATGAGCAGTTCTTC
13	many	TRBV7-9	TRBJ1-1	-	CASSLQLGTEAFF	TGTGCCAGCAGCCTCCAGTTGGGGACTGAAGCTTTCTTT
16	-	TRBV7-2	TRBJ2-3	TRBD2	CASSIWTSGGAGTQYF	TGTGCCAGCAGCATCTGGACTAGCGGGGGGGCTGGTACGCAGTATTTT
15	many	TRBV7-2	TRBJ2-7	-	CASSLLGGVSYEQYF	TGTGCCAGCAGCCTTTTGGGCGGAGTCTCCTACGAGCAGTACTTC
13	many	TRBV28	TRBJ1-2	TRBD1	CASSSGGAYGYTF	TGTGCCAGCAGTTCAGGGGGCGCCTATGGCTACACCTTC
14	many	TRBV20-1	TRBJ2-7	TRBD2	CSARELAGTGEQYF	TGCAGTGCTAGAGAACTAGCGGGCACAGGGGAGCAGTACTTC
16	many	TRBV7-9	TRBJ1-2	TRBD1	CASSLGFGTGADGYTF	TGTGCCAGCAGCTTAGGTTTCGGGACAGGGGCCGATGGCTACACCTTC
14	many	TRBV14	TRBJ1-6	-	CASSQGTANSPLHF	TGTGCCAGCAGCCAAGGGACAGCAAATTCACCCCTCCACTTT
17	many	TRBV2	TRBJ2-1	TRBD2	CASSENGAGGSYNEQFF	TGTGCCAGCAGTGAAAATGGAGCGGGAGGCTCCTACAATGAGCAGTTCTTC
14	few	TRBV6-1	TRBJ2-1	-	CASSLGVTYNEQFF	TGTGCCAGCAGTTTGGGGGTGACCTACAATGAGCAGTTCTTC
12	many	TRBV9	TRBJ2-2	-	CASSVDTGELFF	TGTGCCAGCAGCGTCGACACCGGGGAGCTGTTTTTT
20	many	TRBV7-2	TRBJ2-7	-	CASSSYLTRTRVLPPYEQYF	TGTGCCAGCAGCTCCTACCTCACCCGGACACGCGTTCTTCCCCCCTACGAGCAGTACTTC
14	many	TRBV11-2	TRBJ2-3	-	CASSPGTRTDTQYF	TGTGCCAGCAGCCCAGGGACTCGCACAGATACGCAGTATTTT
14	many	TRBV4-2	TRBJ2-1	-	CASSQALQGNEQFF	TGTGCCAGCAGCCAAGCTCTGCAGGGCAATGAGCAGTTCTTC
14	many	TRBV3-1	TRBJ1-1	-	CASSFAGKDTEAFF	TGTGCCAGCAGCTTCGCGGGGAAGGACACTGAAGCTTTCTTT
12	many	TRBV28	TRBJ2-1	TRBD1	CASSSGGHEQFF	TGTGCCAGCAGTTCAGGGGGCCATGAGCAGTTCTTC
15	-	TRBV19	TRBJ2-3	-	CASSGRGVSTDTQYF	TGTGCCAGTAGCGGCAGGGGGGTCAGCACAGATACGCAGTATTTT
15	many	TRBV2	TRBJ1-2	TRBD1	CASSKGARENYGYTF	TGTGCCAGCAGTAAGGGGGCGCGGGAGAATTATGGCTACACCTTC
14	many	TRBV7-8	TRBJ1-5	-	CASSLDPGVPPQHF	TGTGCCAGCAGCTTAGATCCAGGGGTTCCGCCCCAGCATTTT
13	few	TRBV6-4	TRBJ2-3	-	CATSPGSMDTQYF	TGTGCCACCTCTCCGGGGAGTATGGATACGCAGTATTTT
16	many	TRBV2	TRBJ1-4	-	CASSEAWTGRNEKLFF	TGTGCCAGCAGTGAAGCGTGGACCGGGAGGAATGAAAAACTGTTTTTT
13	many	TRBV7-2	TRBJ2-1	-	CASSLKSANEQFF	TGTGCCAGCAGCTTAAAATCTGCCAATGAGCAGTTCTTC
13	-	TRBV10-3	TRBJ2-3	TRBD1	CAIRGQGADTQYF	TGTGCCATCAGGGGACAGGGGGCAGATACGCAGTATTTT
12	many	TRBV6-2/TRBV6-3	TRBJ1-1	TRBD1	CASSRGPTEAFF	TGTGCCAGCAGCAGGGGGCCCACTGAAGCTTTCTTT